Reported below is one TCR beta chain. Amplification targeted the TCR beta CDR3 regions, with RNA transcripts as the source material. In the first round, RT-PCR was carried out with HTBI primers, and a multiplex PCR formed the second round. TCRdb used MiXCR to reprocess the multiplex PCR reads, holding one entry per CDR3 protein. The sample lists over 650,000 distinct CDR3 sequences, just over 40% seen once, with 3% to 4% in the top ten. The entry originates in a study of Graves' ophthalmopathy and Graves' hyperthyroidism. The sequencing sample was made of peripheral blood. The receptor was derived from an adult man with Graves' ophthalmopathy.

This CDR3 reads CSALTPTGYYGYTF. For the CDR3, the DNA is TGCAGTGCTTTAACCCCGACAGGGTACTATGGCTACACCTTC. The genes are TRBV20-1 and TRBJ1-2; TRBD1 matches 7 bases. CDR3 size: 14 residues. The ends lost 5 bases at V and 3 bases at J; junction bases unmatched: 9. From germline, CDR1 is DFQATT and CDR2 SNEGSKA (reference sequence).